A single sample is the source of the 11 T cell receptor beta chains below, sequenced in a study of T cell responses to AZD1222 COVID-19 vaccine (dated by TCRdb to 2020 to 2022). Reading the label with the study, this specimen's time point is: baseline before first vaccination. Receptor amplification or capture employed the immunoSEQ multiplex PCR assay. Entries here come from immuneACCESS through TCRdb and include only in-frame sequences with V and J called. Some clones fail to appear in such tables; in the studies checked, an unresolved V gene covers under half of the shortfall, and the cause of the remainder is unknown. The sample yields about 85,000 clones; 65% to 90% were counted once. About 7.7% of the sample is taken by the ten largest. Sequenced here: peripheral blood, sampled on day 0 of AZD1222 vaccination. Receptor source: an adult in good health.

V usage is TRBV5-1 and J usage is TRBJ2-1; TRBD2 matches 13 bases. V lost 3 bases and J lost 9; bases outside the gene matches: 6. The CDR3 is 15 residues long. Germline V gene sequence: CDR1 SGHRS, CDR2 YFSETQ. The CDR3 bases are TGCGCCAGCAGCTCCGGACTAGCGGGAGCCGGTGAGCAGTTCTTC. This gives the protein CASSSGLAGAGEQFF.

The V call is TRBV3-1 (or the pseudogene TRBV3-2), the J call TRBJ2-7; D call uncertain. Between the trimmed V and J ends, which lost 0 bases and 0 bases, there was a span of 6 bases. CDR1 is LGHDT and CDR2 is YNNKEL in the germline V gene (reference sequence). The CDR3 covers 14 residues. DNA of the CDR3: TGTGCCAGCAGCCAAGATCCCCGCTCCTACGAGCAGTACTTC. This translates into CASSQDPRSYEQYF.

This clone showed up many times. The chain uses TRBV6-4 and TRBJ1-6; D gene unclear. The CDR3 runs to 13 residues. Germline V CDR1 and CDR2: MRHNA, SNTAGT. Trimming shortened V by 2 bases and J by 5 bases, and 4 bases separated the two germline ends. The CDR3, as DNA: TGTGCCAGCAGTGACAATGATAATTCACCCCTCCACTTT. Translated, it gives CASSDNDNSPLHF.

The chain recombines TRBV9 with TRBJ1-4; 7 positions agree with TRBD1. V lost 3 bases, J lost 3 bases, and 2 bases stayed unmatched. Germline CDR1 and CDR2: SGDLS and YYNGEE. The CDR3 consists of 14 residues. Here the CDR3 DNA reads TGTGCCAGCAGCGGACAGGGAGCTAATGAAAAACTGTTTTTT. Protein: CASSGQGANEKLFF.

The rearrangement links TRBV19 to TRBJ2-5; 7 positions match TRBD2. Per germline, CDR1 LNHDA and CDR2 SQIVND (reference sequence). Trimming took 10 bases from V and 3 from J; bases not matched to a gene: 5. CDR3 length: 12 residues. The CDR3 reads CAISLAEETQYF. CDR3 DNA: TGTGCCATTTCCCTAGCGGAAGAGACCCAGTACTTC. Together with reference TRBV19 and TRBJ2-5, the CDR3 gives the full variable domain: DGGITQSPKYLFRKEGQNVTLSCEQNLNHDAMYWYRQDPGQGLRLIYYSQIVNDFQKGDIAEGYSVSREKKESFPLTVTSAQKNPTAFYLCAISLAEETQYFGPGTRLLVL.

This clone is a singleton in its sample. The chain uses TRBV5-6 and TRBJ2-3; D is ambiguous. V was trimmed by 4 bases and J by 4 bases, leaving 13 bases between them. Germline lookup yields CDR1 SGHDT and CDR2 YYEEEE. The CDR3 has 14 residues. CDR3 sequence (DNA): TGTGCCAGCAGCCCCATTGACGGTTCAGATACGCAGTATTTT. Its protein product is CASSPIDGSDTQYF.

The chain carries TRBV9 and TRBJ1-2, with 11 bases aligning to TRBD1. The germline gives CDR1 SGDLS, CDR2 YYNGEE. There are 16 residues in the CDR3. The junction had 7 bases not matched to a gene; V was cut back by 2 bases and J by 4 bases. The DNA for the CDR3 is TGTGCCAGCAGCGTGAAAGGACAGGGGGCGATCTATGGCTACACCTTC. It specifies CASSVKGQGAIYGYTF.

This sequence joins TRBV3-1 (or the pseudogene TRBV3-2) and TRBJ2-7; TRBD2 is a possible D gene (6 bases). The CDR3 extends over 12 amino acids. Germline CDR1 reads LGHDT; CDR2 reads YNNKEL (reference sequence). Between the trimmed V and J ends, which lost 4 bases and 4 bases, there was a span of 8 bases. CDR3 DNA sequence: TGTGCCAGCAGCCGAGCGGGTTACGAGCAGTACTTC. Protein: CASSRAGYEQYF.

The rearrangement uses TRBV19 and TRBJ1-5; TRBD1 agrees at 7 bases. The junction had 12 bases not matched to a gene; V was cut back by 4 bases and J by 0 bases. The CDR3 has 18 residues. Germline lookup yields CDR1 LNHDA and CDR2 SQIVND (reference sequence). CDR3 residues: CASSRVRGASNSNQPQHF. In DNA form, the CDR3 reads TGTGCCAGTAGTAGAGTCAGGGGGGCCTCCAATAGCAATCAGCCCCAGCATTTT.

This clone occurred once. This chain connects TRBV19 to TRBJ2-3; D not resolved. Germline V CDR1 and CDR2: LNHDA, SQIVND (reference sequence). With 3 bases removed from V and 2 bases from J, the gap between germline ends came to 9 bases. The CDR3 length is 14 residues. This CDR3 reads CASSIGSATDTQYF. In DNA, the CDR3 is TGTGCCAGTAGTATCGGTAGTGCCACAGATACGCAGTATTTT. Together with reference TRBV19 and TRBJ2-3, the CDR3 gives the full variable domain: DGGITQSPKYLFRKEGQNVTLSCEQNLNHDAMYWYRQDPGQGLRLIYYSQIVNDFQKGDIAEGYSVSREKKESFPLTVTSAQKNPTAFYLCASSIGSATDTQYFGPGTRLTVL.

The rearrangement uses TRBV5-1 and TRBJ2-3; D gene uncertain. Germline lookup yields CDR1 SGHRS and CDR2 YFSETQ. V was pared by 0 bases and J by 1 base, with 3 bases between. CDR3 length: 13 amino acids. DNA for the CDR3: TGCGCCAGCAGCTTGGATCGCACAGATACGCAGTATTTT. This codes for CASSLDRTDTQYF.